This entry concerns a single T cell receptor (beta chain). The clone's antigen remains unknown. Base qualities are not recorded, but no much larger clone differs from it by a single base. Participants in the prospective study were enrolled through a virtual design, were aged about 18 to 90 years, and lived in about 25 United States geographic areas. To assign participants to cohorts, the prospective study relied on clinical history that participants themselves reported in a screening survey and a study questionnaire. Recovered participants in ImmuneRACE Cohort 3 were defined by two consecutive negative NP/OP PCR tests, clearance by a healthcare professional, or resolution of symptoms. In the prospective study, whole blood, serum and a nasopharyngeal or oropharyngeal swab were collected from each participant by mobile phlebotomists. Participants in the prospective study had the option to provide additional blood draws and questionnaires over a roughly two-month period. Before DNA extraction, blood samples from the prospective study were shipped at room temperature or frozen.

The data are from a study of blood T cell repertoires in COVID-19 (dated by TCRdb to about 2020). Regarding the complete study: Collaborator samples came from the United States, Italy and Spain and covered acute and convalescent phases of COVID-19. The material from the prospective study consisted of cDNA or gDNA derived from T cells, B-cell-depleted T cells, or PBMCs. The repertoires were made available in a free public database intended to serve as a resource for research on the immune response to SARS-CoV-2. The samples were drawn from the first 160 participants of the ongoing ImmuneRACE study and from about 1,200 subjects provided by 6 global collaborators. Subjects who had been exposed to COVID-19, were actively infected with it, or had recovered from it provided the deeply sampled blood TCRbeta repertoires that made up the dataset. Where available, HLA class I and class II types were obtained from metadata supplied by the sample provider rather than from assay-based typing. Sample metadata almost always included a de-identified subject ID, COVID-19 status, age in years and sex.

Trimming costs V 1 base and J 2 bases, and their ends lie 8 bases apart. Spanning cysteine to phenylalanine, the CDR3 consists of 14 amino acids. The only DNA kept is the CDR3, 42 bases in frame from the first base. Via the germline V gene (reference sequence), CDR1 is MNHEY and CDR2 SMNVEV. TCRbeta CDR3 regions were amplified from genomic DNA using the immunoSEQ Assay, a bias-controlled multiplex PCR. As for the original processing: The number of nucleated cells in each sample was estimated from the amplification of reference gene primers within the assay. Sequence reads were collapsed and filtered to measure the absolute abundance of every unique TCRbeta CDR3 rearrangement. For each sample, productive Simpson clonality was calculated as the square root of Simpson's diversity index across productive rearrangements. TCRdb holds this immuneACCESS table with in-frame rearrangements only. Some clones are missing; in checked studies, unresolved V genes explain under half, and the rest has no known cause. Clone size and V and J calls were adopted from that table, with D and trimming inferred from the DNA. In all, the sample holds about 300,000 clones, and roughly 86% of those were seen once. The ten largest make up under 3% of the sample.

Broader findings and caveats from the paper: The amount of clinical and demographic metadata varied by source and participant and was provided uncurated.

The TCR originated in a woman aged 18 to 35 who had recovered from COVID-19. The sequencing sample was made of PBMCs or T cells enriched from blood (not recorded which). The V and J segments used are TRBV27 and TRBJ1-1; no D gene is confidently identified. The CDR3 region: CASSLYGDNTEAFF. The DNA sequence is as follows: TGTGCCAGCAGTTTATACGGGGATAACACTGAAGCTTTCTTT.